Given below is one T cell receptor beta chain in context. As yet, its antigen is unknown. Trimming removed 0 bases from V and 5 bases from J; junction bases left unmatched: 8. This CDR3 has 15 residues. CDR1 is SGHRS and CDR2 is YFSETQ in the germline V gene. This entry belongs to a study of CD8+ T cells in alopecia areata. Overall study findings and caveats: Lesional scalp exceeded normal scalp in clonality, especially in alopecia totalis/universalis. Sharing of TCRs across patients appeared less clear than in mice, possibly for HLA-related reasons.

Lesional scalp punch biopsies and peripheral blood came from alopecia areata patients. Isolation of CD4+ and CD8+ T cells from PBMCs was achieved by sorting. RNA was extracted and reverse transcribed into cDNA as the sequencing template. Clones were read by immunoSEQ multiplex PCR, and TCRdb kept only the in-frame ones, dropping some. The sample holds around 35,000 clones, less than 70% seen once. Sample: NKG2D-high CD8+ T cells sorted from blood. V and J are TRBV5-1 and TRBJ2-7; 7 nucleotides line up with TRBD2. The source of this sequence is a human donor with alopecia areata. CDR3 residues: CASSLVSAGTHEQYF. CDR3 in DNA: TGCGCCAGCAGCTTGGTGTCAGCGGGGACCCACGAGCAGTACTTC. The whole variable domain, remainder taken from reference TRBV5-1 and TRBJ2-7, is KAGVTQTPRYLIKTRGQQVTLSCSPISGHRSVSWYQQTPGQGLQFLFEYFSETQRNKGNFPGRFSGRQFSNSRSEMNVSTLELGDSALYLCASSLVSAGTHEQYFGPGTRLTVT.